A selection of T cell receptor beta chains follows, all from one sample in a study of blood T cell repertoires in COVID-19. TCRdb's copy holds only in-frame clones and misses some; the assay was immunoSEQ multiplex PCR. This table has about 330,000 clones, around 90% appearing once. The sequenced material came from PBMCs or T cells enriched from blood (not recorded which). Receptors originate from a woman in her twenties or thirties who had recovered from COVID-19. CDR3s include the opening cysteine and the closing phenylalanine or tryptophan. The order of the fields is clone size, J gene, D gene, CDR3 length, V gene, CDR3 DNA, CDR3 protein. The D gene is left open where the match is weak. The size entry is marked missing in some rows and otherwise reads once, few, many or a size class.

-,TRBJ1-1,-,11,TRBV20-1,TGCAGTGCCCCAGAGGGAACTGAAGCTTTCTTT,CSAPEGTEAFF
once,TRBJ2-1,-,14,TRBV28,TGTGCCAGCAGCGGAGAATTTAAGAGAAATGAGCAGTTCTTC,CASSGEFKRNEQFF
-,TRBJ1-1,-,13,TRBV19,TGTGCCAGTAGTATAATAGGGGTAACTGAAGCTTTCTTT,CASSIIGVTEAFF
-,TRBJ1-2,TRBD1,14,TRBV9,TGTGCCAGCAGCGCACAGGGGTATGACTATGGCTACACCTTC,CASSAQGYDYGYTF
-,TRBJ1-2,TRBD1,16,TRBV19,TGTGCCAGTAGTATACCGGGACAGGGAGAGGACTATGGCTACACCTTC,CASSIPGQGEDYGYTF
-,TRBJ2-1,-,15,TRBV7-2,TGTGCCAGCAGCACTGGAGAGAGCTCCTACAATGAGCAGTTCTTC,CASSTGESSYNEQFF
-,TRBJ2-7,TRBD1,15,TRBV28,TGTGCCAGCAGTTACCGGGACAGGGCGATCTACGAGCAGTACTTC,CASSYRDRAIYEQYF
-,TRBJ1-1,-,14,TRBV28,TGTGCCAGCAAGTGGGCAGGGCCGAACACTGAAGCTTTCTTT,CASKWAGPNTEAFF
-,TRBJ2-1,TRBD2,16,TRBV2,TGTGCCAGCAGCGAAATAGCGGGGGGGCCATACAATGAGCAGTTCTTC,CASSEIAGGPYNEQFF
-,TRBJ1-5,-,15,TRBV7-2,TGTGCCAGCAGCTTAGGGGCGGGGAATAGTCAGCCCCAGCATTTT,CASSLGAGNSQPQHF
-,TRBJ2-7,TRBD1,14,TRBV9,TGTGCCAGCAGTGGGGACAGTTCTCGGTACGAGCAGTACTTC,CASSGDSSRYEQYF
-,TRBJ1-6,-,13,TRBV7-3,TGTGCCACCTCCCCAGGCTATAATTCACCCCTCCACTTT,CATSPGYNSPLHF
-,TRBJ1-3,-,16,TRBV7-9,TGTGCCAGCAGCTTAGCCCCACAGGGTGGTGGAAACACCATATATTTT,CASSLAPQGGGNTIYF
once,TRBJ2-1,-,15,TRBV5-1,TGCGCCAGCAGCTTGACAGGCCCAACCTACAATGAGCAGTTCTTC,CASSLTGPTYNEQFF
-,TRBJ1-2,-,13,TRBV20-1,TGCAGTGCTAGTGACGGGATCTTCTATGGCTACACCTTC,CSASDGIFYGYTF
few,TRBJ1-5,TRBD1,15,TRBV28,TGTGCCAGCAGGCCAGGGGGTTATAGCAATCAGCCCCAGCATTTT,CASRPGGYSNQPQHF
-,TRBJ2-4,TRBD2,16,TRBV28,TGTGCCAGCAGGACTAGCGGGGGGCCTGGGGGAAACATTCAGTACTTC,CASRTSGGPGGNIQYF
-,TRBJ1-1,-,12,TRBV3-1/TRBV3-2,TGTGCCAGCAGCCAAGGGGGGCGTTTTGCTTTCTTT,CASSQGGRFAFF
once,TRBJ1-5,-,14,TRBV6-5,TGTGCCAGCAGTCGTTCAGGGGTAAATCAGCCCCAGCATTTT,CASSRSGVNQPQHF
-,TRBJ1-2,TRBD1,17,TRBV28,TGTGCCAGCAGCCGTTTGGAGATCCGGGACAGGGGATATGGCTACACCTTC,CASSRLEIRDRGYGYTF
-,TRBJ2-7,TRBD2,17,TRBV19,TGTGCCAGTAGTATGGGACGGACTAGCGGGGTCTCCTACGAGCAGTACTTC,CASSMGRTSGVSYEQYF
-,TRBJ2-7,TRBD1,15,TRBV7-3,TGTGCCAGCAGCTTGGGACAGGGCTGGAACCACGAGCAGTACTTC,CASSLGQGWNHEQYF
-,TRBJ2-7,TRBD2,13,TRBV7-2,TGTGCCAGCAGATCTCTAGCGGACTACGAGCAGTACTTC,CASRSLADYEQYF
-,TRBJ2-7,TRBD2,14,TRBV2,TGTGCCAGCAGTGAAGCGGGAGGGGTCTACGAGCAGTACTTC,CASSEAGGVYEQYF
-,TRBJ2-2,TRBD2,16,TRBV14,TGTGCCAGCAGCCCCCCCCTAGCGGGGGGGGCCGGGGAGCTGTTTTTT,CASSPPLAGGAGELFF
-,TRBJ1-3,-,14,TRBV11-2,TGTGCCAGCAGCTTAGTGGCAGCTGGAAACACCATATATTTT,CASSLVAAGNTIYF
-,TRBJ2-7,TRBD1,15,TRBV14,TGTGCCAGCAGCCTAAGGACAGGGAGCCCCTACGAGCAGTACTTC,CASSLRTGSPYEQYF
-,TRBJ2-1,TRBD1,16,TRBV5-1,TGCGCCAGCAGCTTGGGAGACAGGGGGCTTTCCGATGAGCAGTTCTTC,CASSLGDRGLSDEQFF
-,TRBJ2-5,-,15,TRBV5-4,TGTGCCAGCAGCTTGAAGTCGGAGTACCAAGAGACCCAGTACTTC,CASSLKSEYQETQYF
-,TRBJ2-5,-,16,TRBV7-7,TGTGCTAGCAGCTCCGGCCGGAGGGTCCTCCAAGAGACCCAGTACTTC,CASSSGRRVLQETQYF
-,TRBJ2-5,-,16,TRBV24-1,TGTGCCACCAGTGATTTGTTATCAGGGGATGGTAAGACCCAGTACTTC,CATSDLLSGDGKTQYF
once,TRBJ1-3,-,14,TRBV28,TGTGCCAGCACACCTCAGGGGTCTGGAAACACCATATATTTT,CASTPQGSGNTIYF
once,TRBJ2-2,TRBD2,19,TRBV2,TGTGCCAGCAGCGATATAACCATGTCCGGGACTAGTGGGGCCGGGGAGCTGTTTTTT,CASSDITMSGTSGAGELFF
once,TRBJ2-3,-,14,TRBV7-9,TGTGCCAGCAGCTTAGCGAAGGGAGATGATACGCAGTATTTT,CASSLAKGDDTQYF
-,TRBJ2-5,-,16,TRBV19,TGTGCCACCCGGACTAGGGGACAAAAGTACCAAGAGACCCAGTACTTC,CATRTRGQKYQETQYF
-,TRBJ1-2,-,12,TRBV12-3/TRBV12-4,TGTGCCAGCAGTCACAGGGCATATGGCTACACCTTC,CASSHRAYGYTF
once,TRBJ2-1,-,16,TRBV15,TGTGCCACCAGCAGAGAGGGGGGGCTCACCTACAATGAGCAGTTCTTC,CATSREGGLTYNEQFF
-,TRBJ2-7,-,12,TRBV6-5,TGTGCCAGCAGTTACTCGCGCTACGAGCAGTACTTC,CASSYSRYEQYF
-,TRBJ1-2,-,13,TRBV30,TGTGCCTGGAGTGGCCCCGGGAACTATGGCTACACCTTC,CAWSGPGNYGYTF
-,TRBJ2-1,-,11,TRBV10-3,TGTGCCATCAGTGATAACAATGAGCAGTTCTTC,CAISDNNEQFF
-,TRBJ2-1,-,16,TRBV9,TGTGCCAGCAGCGCCCCGGCAGGGGCCATCTACAATGAGCAGTTCTTC,CASSAPAGAIYNEQFF
-,TRBJ1-2,-,14,TRBV7-2,TGTGCCAGCAGCTTAGCGGAAAGGAGCTATGGCTACACCTTC,CASSLAERSYGYTF
-,TRBJ2-1,TRBD2,16,TRBV27,TGTGCCAGCAGTTCGTTTCAACTAGCGGATTACAATGAGCAGTTCTTC,CASSSFQLADYNEQFF
once,TRBJ2-7,-,14,TRBV6-2/TRBV6-3,TGTGCCAGCAGTTACGTGGGGGGAGGCCACGAGCAGTACTTC,CASSYVGGGHEQYF
once,TRBJ1-1,-,15,TRBV19,TGTGCCAGTAGCCGGGTCGGAGGGCAGGGCCCCGAAGCTTTCTTT,CASSRVGGQGPEAFF
-,TRBJ2-7,TRBD2,14,TRBV7-2,TGTGCCAGCAGTCGGCGACTAGCGGGAGGCGAGCAGTACTTC,CASSRRLAGGEQYF
-,TRBJ1-2,-,16,TRBV6-2/TRBV6-3,TGTGCCAGCAGTCCCCGGGAGACGGTTAAAATTTATGGCTACACCTTC,CASSPRETVKIYGYTF
-,TRBJ2-3,-,15,TRBV19,TGTGCCAGTGATGCGGGACTCACGGGGACAGATACGCAGTATTTT,CASDAGLTGTDTQYF
-,TRBJ1-1,-,13,TRBV7-6,TGTGCCAGCAGCTCAGAGGTTTACACTGAAGCTTTCTTT,CASSSEVYTEAFF
once,TRBJ2-7,TRBD1,15,TRBV19,TGTGCCAGTAGTATAGAGAGGGGACAGTCCTACGAGCAGTACTTC,CASSIERGQSYEQYF